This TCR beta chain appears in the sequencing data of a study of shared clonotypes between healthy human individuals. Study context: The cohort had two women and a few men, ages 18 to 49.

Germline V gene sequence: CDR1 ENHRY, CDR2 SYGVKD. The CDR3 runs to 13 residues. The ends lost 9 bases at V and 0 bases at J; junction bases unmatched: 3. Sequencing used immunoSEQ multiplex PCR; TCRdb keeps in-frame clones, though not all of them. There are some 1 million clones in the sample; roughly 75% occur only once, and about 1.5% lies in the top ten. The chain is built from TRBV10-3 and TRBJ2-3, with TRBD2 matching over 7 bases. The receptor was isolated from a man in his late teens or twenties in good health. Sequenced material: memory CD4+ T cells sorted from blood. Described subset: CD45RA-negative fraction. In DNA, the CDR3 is TGTGCCATTTATAGCGGGAGCACAGATACGCAGTATTTT. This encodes CAIYSGSTDTQYF.